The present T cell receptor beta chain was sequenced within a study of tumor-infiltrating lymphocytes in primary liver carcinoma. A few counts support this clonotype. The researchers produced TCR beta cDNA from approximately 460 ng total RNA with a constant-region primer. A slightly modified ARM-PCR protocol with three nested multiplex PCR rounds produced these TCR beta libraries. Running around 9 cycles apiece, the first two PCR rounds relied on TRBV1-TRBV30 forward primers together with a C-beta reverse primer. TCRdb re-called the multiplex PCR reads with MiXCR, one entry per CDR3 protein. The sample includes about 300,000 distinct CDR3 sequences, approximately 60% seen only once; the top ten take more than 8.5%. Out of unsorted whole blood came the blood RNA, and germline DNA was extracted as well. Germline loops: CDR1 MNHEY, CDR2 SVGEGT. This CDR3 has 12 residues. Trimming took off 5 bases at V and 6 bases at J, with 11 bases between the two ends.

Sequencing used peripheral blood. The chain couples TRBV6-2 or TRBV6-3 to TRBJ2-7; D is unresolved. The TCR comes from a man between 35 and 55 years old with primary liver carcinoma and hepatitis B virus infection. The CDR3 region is CASSQSAFEQYF. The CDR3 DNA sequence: TGTGCCAGCAGTCAGAGTGCGTTCGAGCAGTACTTC.